This TCR beta chain was identified in a study of identifying expanded T cells in peripheral blood. General study points: Variance in clone template counts between roughly two-week samples significantly increased with total template count across all healthy donors. Differentially abundant clones: about 1.3 between replicates, around 17 at about two weeks, around 19 at four.

CDR3 length: 15 residues. V lost 1 base to trimming and J lost 2 bases, with 8 bases between them. The V gene's germline CDR1 is SGHVS and CDR2 FQNEAQ. Sequenced by immunoSEQ multiplex PCR; TCRdb stores in-frame clones only, minus some. The sample yields about 78,000 clones, 84% seen once. Concerning this clone itself: Its antigen is not known.

During the collection period, no donor immune events like infections were recorded. The chain links TRBV7-8 to TRBJ1-4; D is possibly TRBD1 (6 bases). The sequence was obtained from a person between 18 and 75 years old in good health. Sequencing was performed on blood. The CDR3 DNA sequence: TGTGCCAGCAGCTTAGTAACAGGGACTAATGAAAAACTGTTTTTT. Translated, it gives CASSLVTGTNEKLFF.